This T cell receptor beta chain was recorded in a study of yellow fever vaccine responses in identical twins. Study-level points and caveats: Among the twins, the vaccine T cell response reportedly seemed partly convergent and partly personalized.

Regarding this clonotype: Its antigen remains unknown.

One entry per CDR3 protein results from TCRdb running MiXCR on the RT-PCR reads. The sample carries 20,000 to 25,000 distinct CDR3 sequences, around four fifths recorded once. This CDR3 comprises 15 residues. The germline CDR1 and CDR2 sequences are MNHEY and SVGAGI. The V and J ends lost 4 bases and 2 bases respectively, with 12 bases between them. The sample was T cells from blood (PBMCs), unsorted or a sorted subset (not recorded which), taken before or after yellow fever vaccination (not recorded which). This receptor was obtained from a woman under 30 who received the yellow fever vaccine. The chain joins TRBV6-5 to TRBJ2-1, with D perhaps TRBD1 (6 bases). CDR3 nucleotide sequence: TGTGCCAGCAGTTCTTCAGGGACAACCTACAATGAGCAGTTCTTC. Translation: CASSSSGTTYNEQFF.